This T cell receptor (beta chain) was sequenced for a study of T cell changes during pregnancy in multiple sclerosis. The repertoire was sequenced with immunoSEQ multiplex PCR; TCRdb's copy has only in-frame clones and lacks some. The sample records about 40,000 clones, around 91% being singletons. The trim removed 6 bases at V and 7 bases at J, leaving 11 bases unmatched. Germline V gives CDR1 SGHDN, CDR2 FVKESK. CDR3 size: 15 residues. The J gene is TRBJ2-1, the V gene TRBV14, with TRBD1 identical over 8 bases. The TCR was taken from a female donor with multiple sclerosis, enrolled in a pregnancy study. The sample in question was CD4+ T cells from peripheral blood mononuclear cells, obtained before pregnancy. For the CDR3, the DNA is TGTGCCAGCAGTGCGCCGGGACAGGTTAGAAATGAGCAGTTCTTC. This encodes CASSAPGQVRNEQFF.